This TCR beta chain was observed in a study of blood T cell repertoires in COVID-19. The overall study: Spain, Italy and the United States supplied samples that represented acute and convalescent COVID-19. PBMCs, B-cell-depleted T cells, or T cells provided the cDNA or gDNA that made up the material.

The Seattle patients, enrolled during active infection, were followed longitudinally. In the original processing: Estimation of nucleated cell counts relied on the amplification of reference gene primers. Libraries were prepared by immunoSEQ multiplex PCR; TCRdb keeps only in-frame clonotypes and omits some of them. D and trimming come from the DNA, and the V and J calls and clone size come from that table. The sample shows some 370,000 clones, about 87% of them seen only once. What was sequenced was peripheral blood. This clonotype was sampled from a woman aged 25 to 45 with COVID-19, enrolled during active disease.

CDR3 amino acids: CASSIDRGPGTEAFF. The CDR3 DNA reads as TGTGCCAGTAGTATAGACAGGGGGCCAGGAACTGAAGCTTTCTTT. This chain joins TRBV19 and TRBJ1-1; 8 nucleotides align to TRBD1. V was pared by 0 bases and J by 5 bases, with 5 bases of the junction left unmatched. CDR3 length: 15 residues. Germline lookup yields CDR1 LNHDA and CDR2 SQIVND (reference sequence).